These T cell receptor beta chains were read from a single sample in a study of blood T cell repertoires in COVID-19. Profiling relied on immunoSEQ multiplex PCR, and the TCRdb table lists in-frame clones only, not all of them. This table has approximately 94,000 clones, around four fifths appearing once. The source material was peripheral blood. These receptors were taken from a man in his forties or fifties with active or convalescent COVID-19. The conserved cysteine and the conserved F or W are not part of the CDR3 here. Fields, in order: V gene, CDR3 protein.

v_gene: TRBV2; CDR3aa: ASSPGQGSEKLF
v_gene: TRBV5-1; CDR3aa: ASSSRGSTDTQY
v_gene: TRBV11-3; CDR3aa: ASSPSPGELF
v_gene: TRBV2; CDR3aa: ASSDLGPGMNTEAF
v_gene: TRBV7-2; CDR3aa: ASSSGRYGLDNEKLF
v_gene: TRBV7-6; CDR3aa: ASTTGGDEQY
v_gene: TRBV11-2; CDR3aa: ASSSLGSNQPQH
v_gene: TRBV7-9; CDR3aa: ASSLFRGNYGYT
v_gene: TRBV7-8; CDR3aa: ASSLALAGGNEQF
v_gene: TRBV18; CDR3aa: ASSPSLGGRDTEAF
v_gene: TRBV4-2; CDR3aa: ASSQAIQGALGETQY
v_gene: TRBV4-1; CDR3aa: ASSRADRGTEAF
v_gene: TRBV7-8; CDR3aa: ASREQGTVNTEAF
v_gene: TRBV25-1; CDR3aa: ASSDLRGDAF
v_gene: TRBV11-3; CDR3aa: ASSPPGRNTQY
v_gene: TRBV18; CDR3aa: ASSPSRQGADEQY
v_gene: TRBV7-9; CDR3aa: ASSPGLGDIDVKNTEAF
v_gene: TRBV3-1/TRBV3-2; CDR3aa: ASSQGAGVLPQH
v_gene: TRBV10-3; CDR3aa: AISGGGSTEAF
v_gene: TRBV11-2; CDR3aa: ASSFRQGGYEQY
v_gene: TRBV6-5; CDR3aa: ASTNTGQVLRQF
v_gene: TRBV27; CDR3aa: ASSRVLLGGEYEQY
v_gene: TRBV4-1; CDR3aa: ASSQEASGRSGYEQY
v_gene: TRBV11-3; CDR3aa: ASSSFFFSGRTDEQF
v_gene: TRBV10-3; CDR3aa: AISEGDRFYEQY
v_gene: TRBV30; CDR3aa: ALDRGLNQPQH
v_gene: TRBV5-1; CDR3aa: ASSLGDRATNEKLF
v_gene: TRBV28; CDR3aa: ASSFGAPPLGSGNTIY
v_gene: TRBV5-1; CDR3aa: ASSLPLAGVNNEQF
v_gene: TRBV5-1; CDR3aa: ASSSFGRGSGTEAF
v_gene: TRBV18; CDR3aa: ASSPIGLSGTEQY